These 2 T cell receptor beta chains were sequenced from one sample in a study of tumor and adjacent non-tumor tissue in lung cancer. No cell sorting was done before RNA was extracted from the tissue. Distant lung tissue was collected more than 3 cm away from the tumor edge. The library came from three nested PCR rounds adapted from ARM-PCR protocols. MiXCR, applied by TCRdb to the multiplex PCR reads, yields one record per CDR3 protein. The data contain 98,000 or so distinct CDR3 sequences, 80% of them singletons. Sequencing input: distant non-tumor lung tissue. The receptor set was obtained from a man between 60 and 75 years old with small cell lung cancer.

Concerning this clonotype: One end of the junction fails to match germline, which may point to a read error. The V gene is TRBV5-6, the J gene TRBJ2-7, with a possible D match to TRBD1 (6 bases). CDR3 size: 15 residues. Germline assignment: CDR1 SGHDT and CDR2 YYEEEE. Here the CDR3 reads CASSLGLQGSYERYF. The CDR3, as DNA: TGTGCCAGCAGCTTGGGATTACAGGGATCCTACGAGCGGTACTTC.

This clonotype was seen a single time. A read error may account for a junction end that differs from germline. The chain is built from TRBV4-1 and TRBJ2-2; 7 positions match TRBD1. Germline-derived CDR1 and CDR2 are MGHRA and YSYEKL. The CDR3 totals 15 residues. This CDR3 is CASSSKGAYNGELFF. The CDR3 DNA sequence: TGCGCCAGCAGCAGCAAGGGGGCCTATAACGGGGAGCTGTTTTTC.